Shown below are 3 T cell receptor beta chains from a single sample sequenced in a study of T cells in Graves' hyperthyroidism and ophthalmopathy. The CDR3 regions of TCR beta were amplified from RNA transcripts. In the first-round RT-PCR of the TCR CDR3, the HTBI primer set was used. TCRdb redid the calling of the multiplex PCR reads with MiXCR, one entry per CDR3 protein. The sample lists around 350,000 distinct CDR3 sequences; roughly 15% were seen once. The sequenced material came from blood. Receptors were obtained from a woman in her fifties or sixties with Graves' ophthalmopathy.

There are many counts of this clonotype. The chain employs TRBV28 and TRBJ1-5; D ambiguous. Germline V gene lookup returns CDR1 MDHEN and CDR2 SYDVKM. There are 16 residues in the CDR3. V lost 2 bases, J lost 1 base, and 12 bases lay in between. The CDR3 DNA follows: TGTGCCAGCAGTTTAGTTCGGGGTTCGAGCAATCAGCCCCAGCATTTT. It encodes CASSLVRGSSNQPQHF.

This clonotype was seen ten or more times. V usage is TRBV20-1 and J usage is TRBJ2-3; D not resolved. V lost 5 bases and J 1 base, leaving 10 bases between the germline ends. The CDR3 is made up of 13 amino acids. Germline-derived CDR1 and CDR2 are DFQATT and SNEGSKA (reference sequence). CDR3 DNA: TGCAGTGCTCAGCCGAGCGGCACAGATACGCAGTATTTT. Protein: CSAQPSGTDTQYF.

V is TRBV10-1 and J is TRBJ2-1, with D tentatively TRBD1 or TRBD2 (5 bases each). Between the trimmed V and J ends, which lost 1 base and 1 base, there was a span of 8 bases. Germline-derived CDR1 and CDR2 are WNHNN and SYGVQD (reference sequence). The CDR3 contains 15 residues. The CDR3 spells CASSEFEGSYNEQFF. The DNA of the CDR3 is TGCGCCAGCAGTGAGTTTGAGGGGTCCTACAATGAGCAGTTCTTC.